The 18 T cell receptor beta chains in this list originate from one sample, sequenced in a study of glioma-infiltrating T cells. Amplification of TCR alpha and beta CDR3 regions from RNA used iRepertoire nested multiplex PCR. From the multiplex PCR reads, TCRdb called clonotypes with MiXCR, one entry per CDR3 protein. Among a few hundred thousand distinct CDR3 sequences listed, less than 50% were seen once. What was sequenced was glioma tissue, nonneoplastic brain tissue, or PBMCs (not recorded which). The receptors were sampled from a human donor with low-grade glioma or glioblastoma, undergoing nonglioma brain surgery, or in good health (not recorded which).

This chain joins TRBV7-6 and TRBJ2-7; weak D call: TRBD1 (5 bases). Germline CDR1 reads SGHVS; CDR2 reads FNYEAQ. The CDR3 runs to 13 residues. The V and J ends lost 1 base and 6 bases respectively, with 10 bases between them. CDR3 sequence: CASSLEGLAEQYF. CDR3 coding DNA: TGTGCCAGCAGCTTAGAGGGGTTAGCCGAGCAGTACTTC.

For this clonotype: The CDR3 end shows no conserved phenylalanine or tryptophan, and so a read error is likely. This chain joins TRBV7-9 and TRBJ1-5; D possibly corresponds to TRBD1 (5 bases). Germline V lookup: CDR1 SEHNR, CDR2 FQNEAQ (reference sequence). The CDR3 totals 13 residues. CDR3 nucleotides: TGTGCCAGCAGCCCAGGGAACAATAAGCCCCAGCATTAT. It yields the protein CASSPGNNKPQHY.

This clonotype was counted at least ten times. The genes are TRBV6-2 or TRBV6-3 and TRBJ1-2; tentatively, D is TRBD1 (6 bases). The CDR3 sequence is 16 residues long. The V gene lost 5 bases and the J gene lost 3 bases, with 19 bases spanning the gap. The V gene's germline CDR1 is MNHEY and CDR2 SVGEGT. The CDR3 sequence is CASSPLWGREDYGYTF. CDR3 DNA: TGTGCCAGCAGTCCCCTTTGGGGGCGCGAAGACTATGGCTACACCTTC.

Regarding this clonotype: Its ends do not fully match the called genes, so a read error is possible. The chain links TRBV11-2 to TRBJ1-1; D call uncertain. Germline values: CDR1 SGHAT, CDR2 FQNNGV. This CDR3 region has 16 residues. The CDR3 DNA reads TGTGCCAGCAGCTCTGGGTACCGTAACATGAACACTAAAGCTTTCTTT. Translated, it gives CASSSGYRNMNTKAFF.

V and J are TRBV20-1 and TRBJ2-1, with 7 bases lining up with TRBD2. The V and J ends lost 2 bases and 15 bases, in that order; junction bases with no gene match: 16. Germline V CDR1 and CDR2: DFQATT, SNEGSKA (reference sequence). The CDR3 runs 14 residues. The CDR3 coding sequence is TGCAGTGCTAGACCCGGGACTATTACTTCTCTTGGGTTCTTC. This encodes CSARPGTITSLGFF.

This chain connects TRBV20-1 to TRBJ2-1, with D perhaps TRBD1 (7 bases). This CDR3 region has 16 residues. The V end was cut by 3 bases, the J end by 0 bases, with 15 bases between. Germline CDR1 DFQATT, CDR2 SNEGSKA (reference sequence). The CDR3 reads CSASGGRGSSYNEQFF. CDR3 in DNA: TGCAGTGCTAGCGGGGGCAGGGGGAGCTCCTACAATGAGCAGTTCTTC.

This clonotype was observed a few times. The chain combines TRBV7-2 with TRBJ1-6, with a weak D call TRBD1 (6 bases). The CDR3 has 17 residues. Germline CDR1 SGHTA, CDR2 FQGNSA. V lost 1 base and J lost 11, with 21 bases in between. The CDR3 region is CASSLEGGPLSGTPLHF. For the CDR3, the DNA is TGTGCCAGCAGCTTAGAGGGGGGACCGCTCTCAGGGACACCCCTCCACTTT.

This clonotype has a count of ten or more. The CDR3 bases are TGTGCCAGCAGCCGACTAGCGGGGACCTACGAGCAGTACTTC. Its translation is CASSRLAGTYEQYF. The chain carries TRBV6-1 and TRBJ2-7; TRBD2 agrees at 11 bases. This CDR3 has 14 residues. V gave up 6 bases and J gave up 2 bases; unmatched junction bases: 3. CDR1 is MNHNS and CDR2 is SASEGT in the germline V gene.

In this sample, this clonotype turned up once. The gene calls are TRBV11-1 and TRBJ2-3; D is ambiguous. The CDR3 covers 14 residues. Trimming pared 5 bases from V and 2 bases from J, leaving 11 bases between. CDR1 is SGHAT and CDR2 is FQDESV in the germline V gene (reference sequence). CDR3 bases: TGTGCCAGCAGCCACCAGCAGGTCACAGATACGCAGTATTTT. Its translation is CASSHQQVTDTQYF.

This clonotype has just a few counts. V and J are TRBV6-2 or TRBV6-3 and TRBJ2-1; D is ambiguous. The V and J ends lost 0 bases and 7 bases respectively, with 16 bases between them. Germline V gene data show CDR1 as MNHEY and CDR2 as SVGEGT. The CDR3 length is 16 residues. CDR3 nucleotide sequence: TGTGCCAGCAGTTACTCGACGGCTGGGGATCGGAATGAGCAGTTCTTC. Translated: CASSYSTAGDRNEQFF.

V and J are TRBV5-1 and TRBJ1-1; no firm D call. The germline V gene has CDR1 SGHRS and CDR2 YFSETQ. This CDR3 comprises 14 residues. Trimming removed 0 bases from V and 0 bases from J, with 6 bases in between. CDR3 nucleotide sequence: TGCGCCAGCAGCTTGGCCTGGGTGAACACTGAAGCTTTCTTT. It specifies CASSLAWVNTEAFF.

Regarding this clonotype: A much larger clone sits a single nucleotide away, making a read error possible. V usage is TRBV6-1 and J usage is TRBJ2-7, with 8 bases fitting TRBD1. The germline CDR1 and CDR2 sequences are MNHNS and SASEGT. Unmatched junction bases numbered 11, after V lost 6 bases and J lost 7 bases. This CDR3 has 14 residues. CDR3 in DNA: TGTGCCAGCAGCCGCGACAGGGGAAAGAAAGAGCAGTACTTC. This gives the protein CASSRDRGKKEQYF.

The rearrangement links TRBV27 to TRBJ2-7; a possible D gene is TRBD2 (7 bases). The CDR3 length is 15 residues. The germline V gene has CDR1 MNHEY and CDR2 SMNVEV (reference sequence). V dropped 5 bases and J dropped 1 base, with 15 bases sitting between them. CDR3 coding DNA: TGTGCCAGCAGTCCCGGGGGGACACCTTCCTACGAGCAGTACTTC. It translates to CASSPGGTPSYEQYF.

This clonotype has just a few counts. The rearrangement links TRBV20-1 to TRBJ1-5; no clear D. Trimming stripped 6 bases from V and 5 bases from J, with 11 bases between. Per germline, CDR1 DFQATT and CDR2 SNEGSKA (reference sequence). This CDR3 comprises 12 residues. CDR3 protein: CSAIQPHQPQHF. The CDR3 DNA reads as TGCAGTGCCATACAGCCCCATCAGCCCCAGCATTTT.

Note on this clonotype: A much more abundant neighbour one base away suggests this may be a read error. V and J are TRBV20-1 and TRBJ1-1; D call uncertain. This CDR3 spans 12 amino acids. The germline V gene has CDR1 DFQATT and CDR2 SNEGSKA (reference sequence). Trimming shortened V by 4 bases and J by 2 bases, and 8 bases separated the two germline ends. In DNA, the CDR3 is TGCAGTGCTATCGAATGTAACACTGAAGCTTTCTTT. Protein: CSAIECNTEAFF.

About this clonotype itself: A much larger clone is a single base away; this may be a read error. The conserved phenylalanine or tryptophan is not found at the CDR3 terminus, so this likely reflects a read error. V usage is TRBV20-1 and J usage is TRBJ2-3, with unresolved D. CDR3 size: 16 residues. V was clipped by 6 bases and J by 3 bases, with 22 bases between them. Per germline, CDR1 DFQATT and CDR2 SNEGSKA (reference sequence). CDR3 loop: CSANSLGRQGTDTQYL. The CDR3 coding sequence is TGCAGTGCCAACTCCCTTGGACGTCAAGGGACAGATACGCAGTATTTA.

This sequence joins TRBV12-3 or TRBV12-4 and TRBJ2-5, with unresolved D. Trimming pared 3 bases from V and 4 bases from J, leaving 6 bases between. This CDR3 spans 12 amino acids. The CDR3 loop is CASSFSGETQYF. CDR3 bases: TGTGCCAGCAGTTTTTCGGGAGAGACCCAGTACTTC.

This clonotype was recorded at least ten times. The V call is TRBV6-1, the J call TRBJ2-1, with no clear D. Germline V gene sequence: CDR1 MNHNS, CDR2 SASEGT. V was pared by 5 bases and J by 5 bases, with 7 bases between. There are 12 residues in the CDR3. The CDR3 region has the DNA TGTGCCAGCAGTCTCCCTGACAATGAGCAGTTCTTC. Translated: CASSLPDNEQFF.